This T cell receptor (beta chain) was sequenced during a study of T cell responses to AZD1222 COVID-19 vaccine. Generated by immunoSEQ multiplex PCR, the TCRdb table keeps only in-frame clones and is missing some. The top ten hold roughly 3.8% of the sample, which has approximately 140,000 clones, roughly nine tenths seen once. CDR3 length: 15 residues. V dropped 1 base and J dropped 1 base, with 11 bases sitting between them. Per the germline V gene, CDR1 is SEHNR and CDR2 is FQNEAQ (reference sequence). Second doses that came at about 4 or about 12 weeks were put together. The TCR originated in an adult who received the AZD1222 COVID-19 vaccine. The V call is TRBV7-9, the J call TRBJ2-7; D is unresolved. Specimen: peripheral blood, collected 28 days after the second AZD1222 dose. The CDR3 loop reads CASSLVQLGSYEQYF. Written as DNA, the CDR3 is TGTGCCAGCAGCTTAGTTCAATTGGGGTCCTACGAGCAGTACTTC.